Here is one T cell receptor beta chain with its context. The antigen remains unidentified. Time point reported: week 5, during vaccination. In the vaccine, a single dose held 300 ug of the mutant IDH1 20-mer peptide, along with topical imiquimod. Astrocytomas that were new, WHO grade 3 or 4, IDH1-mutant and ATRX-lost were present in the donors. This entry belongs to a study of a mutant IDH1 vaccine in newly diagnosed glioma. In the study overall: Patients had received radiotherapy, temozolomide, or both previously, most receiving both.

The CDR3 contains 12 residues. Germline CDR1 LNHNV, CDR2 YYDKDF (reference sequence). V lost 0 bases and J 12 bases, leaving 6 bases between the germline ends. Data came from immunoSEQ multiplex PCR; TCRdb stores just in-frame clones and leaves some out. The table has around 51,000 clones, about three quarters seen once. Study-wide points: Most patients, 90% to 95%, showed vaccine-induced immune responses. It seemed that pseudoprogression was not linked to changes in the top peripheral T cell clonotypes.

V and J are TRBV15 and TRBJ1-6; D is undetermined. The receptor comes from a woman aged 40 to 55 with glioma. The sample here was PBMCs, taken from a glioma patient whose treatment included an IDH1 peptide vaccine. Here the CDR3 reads CATSREKEPLHF. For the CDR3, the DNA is TGTGCCACCAGCAGAGAGAAGGAACCCCTCCACTTT. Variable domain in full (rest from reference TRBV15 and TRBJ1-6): DAMVIQNPRYQVTQFGKPVTLSCSQTLNHNVMYWYQQKSSQAPKLLFHYYDKDFNNEADTPDNFQSRRPNTSFCFLDIRSPGLGDTAMYLCATSREKEPLHFGNGTRLTVT.